This TCR beta chain was found in a study of a mutant IDH1 vaccine in newly diagnosed glioma (dated by TCRdb to about 2021). About the study as a whole: Patients received eight vaccinations in weeks 1, 3, 5, 7, 11, 15, 19 and 23, corresponding to visits V03 through V10. Longitudinal TCRB deep sequencing was done for 25 treated patients, wherever samples were available for exploratory analyses. Of the approximately 33 patients who were treated, around 62% were male and around 38% were female, and the mean age was around 40 years. Six visits were used for peripheral blood collection: V03 (baseline), V05, V07, V10, V12 and V13. In the chemotherapy-containing groups, vaccination started alongside temozolomide cycles, whereas in patients who had radiotherapy alone it started 4-6 weeks after radiotherapy. Prior to enrollment, standard therapy consisting of radiotherapy alone, temozolomide alone, or radiochemotherapy with temozolomide had been administered to patients, with the combination being received by most patients. What the study reported, not specific to this receptor: Availability determined which PBMC samples were chosen for TCRB deep sequencing. The authors stated that sample limitations prevented analyses of patient blood samples from being reproduced. Immune responses induced by the vaccine were seen in over 80% of patients across multiple MHC alleles. Changes in the top peripheral T cell clonotypes picked up by TCRB sequencing did not appear to be linked to pseudoprogression.

The germline V gene yields MNHEY for CDR1 and SVGAGI for CDR2. The CDR3 sequence holds 14 residues, the cysteine and phenylalanine included. Solely the CDR3 DNA is kept, with 42 bases framed from the first base. V gives up 6 bases and J gives up 4 bases, and the segment between their germline ends measures 16 bases. Libraries were prepared through the immunoSEQ multiplex PCR assay. The hsTCRB Kit was used according to the manufacturer's protocol to amplify rearranged TCR beta chain sequences. TCRB libraries were sequenced on an Illumina MiSeq. The authors' analysis ran thus. Demultiplexing, trimming and gene mapping were performed with the kit vendor's proprietary platform. TCRdb mirrors the immuneACCESS table, restricted to in-frame sequences. Some clones are absent from its copies; in checked studies, under half trace to an unresolved V gene, and the reason for the others is unknown. The V and J calls and clone size are taken from that table; D and trimming were inferred from the DNA. Here the sample has 35,000 to 45,000 clones; about 89% occur a single time. In total, the top ten clones hold around 2.5% of the sample.

What the time point label conveys for this sample: week 5, during vaccination. Every vaccine dose consisted of 300 ug of a 20-mer mutant IDH1 peptide in Montanide, administered subcutaneously together with topical imiquimod. All donors had newly diagnosed IDH1-mutant astrocytomas of WHO grade 3 or 4 that showed loss of nuclear ATRX. The samples were drawn from NOA16, a multicentre, single-arm, open-label phase I trial in Germany that tested a mutant IDH1 peptide vaccine in humans for the first time. The DNeasy Blood and Tissue Kit was used to extract genomic DNA from EDTA blood for TCRB sequencing. About this clone itself: Its antigen has not been determined. No clone much larger than this one lies a single base away; base qualities are absent.

The chain is assembled from TRBV6-5 and TRBJ2-7; the D match is possibly TRBD1 or TRBD2, with 6 bases aligned in each. The TCR sequence derives from a man aged 50 to 59 with glioma. The starting material was PBMCs, obtained from a glioma patient whose treatment included an IDH1 peptide vaccine. Read as DNA, the sequence is TGTGCCAGCAGCCAGGCCCCGGGGGCGTACGAGCAGTACTTC. This encodes CASSQAPGAYEQYF.